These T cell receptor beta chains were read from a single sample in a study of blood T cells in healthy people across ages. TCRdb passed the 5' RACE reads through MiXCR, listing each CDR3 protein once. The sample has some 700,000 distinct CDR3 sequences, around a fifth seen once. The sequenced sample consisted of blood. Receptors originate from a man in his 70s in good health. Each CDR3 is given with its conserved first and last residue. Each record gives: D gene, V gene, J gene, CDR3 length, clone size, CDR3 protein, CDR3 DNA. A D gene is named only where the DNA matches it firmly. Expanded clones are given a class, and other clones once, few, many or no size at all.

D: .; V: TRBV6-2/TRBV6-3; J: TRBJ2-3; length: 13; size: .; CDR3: CASRSIPGSPQYF; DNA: TGTGCCAGCAGAAGCATCCCAGGATCTCCGCAGTATTTT
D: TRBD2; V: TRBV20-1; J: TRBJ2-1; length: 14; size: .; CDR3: CSAIRTSGYNEQFF; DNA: TGCAGTGCTATCAGGACTAGCGGGTACAATGAGCAGTTCTTC
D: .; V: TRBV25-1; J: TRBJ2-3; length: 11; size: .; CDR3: CASSIGGTQYF; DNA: TGTGCCAGCAGTATCGGCGGTACGCAGTATTTT
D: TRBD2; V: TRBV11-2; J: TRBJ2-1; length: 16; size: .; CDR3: CASSTTGLAGANEQFF; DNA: TGTGCCAGCAGCACAACCGGACTAGCGGGTGCCAATGAGCAGTTCTTC
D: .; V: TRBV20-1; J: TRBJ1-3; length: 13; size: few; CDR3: CSARVTAQGAIYF; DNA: TGCAGTGCTAGAGTAACCGCTCAAGGAGCCATATATTTT
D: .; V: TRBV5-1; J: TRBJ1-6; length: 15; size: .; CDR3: CASSWREDTNSPLHF; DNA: TGCGCCAGCAGCTGGAGGGAAGACACCAATTCACCCCTCCACTTT
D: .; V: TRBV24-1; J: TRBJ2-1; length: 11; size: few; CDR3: CATEDVDEQFF; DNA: TGTGCCACCGAGGACGTCGATGAGCAGTTCTTC
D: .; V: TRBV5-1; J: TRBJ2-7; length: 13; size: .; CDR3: CASSLAFGDEQYF; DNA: TGCGCCAGCAGCTTGGCGTTTGGGGACGAGCAGTACTTC
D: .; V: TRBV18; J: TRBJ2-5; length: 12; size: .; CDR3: CASSPPGTTQYF; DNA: TGTGCCAGCTCACCACCCGGGACTACCCAGTACTTC
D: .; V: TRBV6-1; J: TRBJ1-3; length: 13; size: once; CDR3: CASSEATLNTIYF; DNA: TGTGCCAGCAGTGAAGCCACCCTAAACACCATATATTTT
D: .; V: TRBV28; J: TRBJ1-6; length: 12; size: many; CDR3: CASSSGNSPLHF; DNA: TGTGCCAGCAGTTCTGGGAATTCACCCCTCCACTTT
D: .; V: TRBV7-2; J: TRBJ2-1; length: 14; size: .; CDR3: CASSLVPPPHEQFF; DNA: TGTGCCAGCAGCTTAGTTCCCCCGCCCCATGAGCAGTTCTTC
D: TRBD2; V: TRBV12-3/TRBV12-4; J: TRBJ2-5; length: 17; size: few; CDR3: CASRPKPGLADRETQYF; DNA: TGTGCCAGCAGACCCAAACCGGGACTAGCGGATCGAGAGACCCAGTACTTC
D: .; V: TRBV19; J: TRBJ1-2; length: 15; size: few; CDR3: CASSHRGGKDYGYTF; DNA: TGTGCCAGTAGTCACCGCGGCGGGAAGGACTATGGCTACACCTTC
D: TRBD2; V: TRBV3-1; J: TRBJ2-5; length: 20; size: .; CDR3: CASSQDPLTLAGLAQETQYF; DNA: TGTGCCAGCAGCCAAGATCCGCTAACTCTAGCGGGGTTGGCCCAAGAGACCCAGTACTTC
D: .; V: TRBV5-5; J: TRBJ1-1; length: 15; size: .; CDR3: CASSLEGRMNTQAFF; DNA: TGTGCCAGCTCCCTGGAGGGAAGGATGAACACTCAAGCTTTCTTT
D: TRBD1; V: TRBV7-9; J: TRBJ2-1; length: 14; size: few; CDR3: CASSAPDRGPEQFF; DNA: TGTGCCAGCAGCGCCCCGGACAGGGGGCCTGAGCAGTTCTTC